One TCR beta chain is described in this entry. Its antigen is not identified. Assay: immunoSEQ multiplex PCR; the TCRdb copy retains only in-frame clones and omits some. The sample holds about 58,000 clones; more than 75% are singletons and the top ten take 1% to 1.2%. Trimming shortened V by 8 bases and J by 1 base, and 17 bases separated the two germline ends. This CDR3 contains 16 residues. Germline-derived CDR1 and CDR2 are SGHVS and FQNEAQ. The source of the sample is a study of cytomegalovirus exposure and HLA in healthy donors. Study outcomes and limitations: High specificity and sensitivity for cytomegalovirus status were reported for the classifier. Most TCR sequences proved rare, with some public TCRs found in many donors.

The TCR sequence derives from a young man in good health and CMV-seronegative. The chain has TRBV7-8 and TRBJ1-4; D gene ambiguous. The sequenced material came from PBMCs. DNA for the CDR3: TGTGCCAGCGGGCCCTGGGAGTTCGGAACTAATGAAAAACTGTTTTTT. The encoded protein is CASGPWEFGTNEKLFF.